Sequencing of this TCR beta chain was carried out in a study of shared clonotypes between healthy human individuals. This CDR3 is 15 amino acids long. J was trimmed by 7 bases and V by 5 bases; bases with no gene match: 9. The germline CDR1 and CDR2 sequences are MDHEN and SYDVKM. Assay: immunoSEQ multiplex PCR; the TCRdb copy retains only in-frame clones and omits some. The repertoire includes 1,500,000 or so clones, approximately 98.5% of them detected once, and approximately 0.38% sits in the top ten. The TCR was taken from a man aged 25 to 45 in good health. The specimen was naive CD4+ T cells sorted from blood. Documented subset: CD45RA+ positively selected. The genes are TRBV28 and TRBJ2-1, with 9 bases lining up with TRBD2. CDR3 region: CASSPQGAGGNEQFF. CDR3 nucleotides: TGTGCCAGCAGTCCCCAGGGTGCGGGAGGGAATGAGCAGTTCTTC.